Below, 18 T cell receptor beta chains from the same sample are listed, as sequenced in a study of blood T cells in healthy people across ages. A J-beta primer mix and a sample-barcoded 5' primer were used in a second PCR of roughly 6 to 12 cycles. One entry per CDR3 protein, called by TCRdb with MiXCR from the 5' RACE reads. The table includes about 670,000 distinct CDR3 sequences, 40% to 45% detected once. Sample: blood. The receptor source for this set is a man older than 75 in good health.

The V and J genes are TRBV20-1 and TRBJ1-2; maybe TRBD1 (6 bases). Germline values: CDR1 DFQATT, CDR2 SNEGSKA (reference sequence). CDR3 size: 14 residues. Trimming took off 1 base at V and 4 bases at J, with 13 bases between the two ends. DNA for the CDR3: TGCAGTGCTAGAGCAGGGGAGGGGGGCTATGGCTACACCTTC. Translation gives CSARAGEGGYGYTF.

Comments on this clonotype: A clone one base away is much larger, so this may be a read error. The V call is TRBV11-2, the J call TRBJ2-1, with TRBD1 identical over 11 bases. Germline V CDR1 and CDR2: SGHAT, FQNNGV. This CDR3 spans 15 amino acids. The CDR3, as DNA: TGTGCCAGCAACTTAGGACAGGGGGCGGGCAATGAGCAGTTCTTC. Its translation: CASNLGQGAGNEQFF.

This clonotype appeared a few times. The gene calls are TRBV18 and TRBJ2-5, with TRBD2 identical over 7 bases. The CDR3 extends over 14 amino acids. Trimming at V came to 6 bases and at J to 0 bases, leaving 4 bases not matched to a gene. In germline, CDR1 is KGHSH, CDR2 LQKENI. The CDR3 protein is CASSVLADQETQYF. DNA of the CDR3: TGTGCCAGCTCCGTTCTAGCGGACCAAGAGACCCAGTACTTC.

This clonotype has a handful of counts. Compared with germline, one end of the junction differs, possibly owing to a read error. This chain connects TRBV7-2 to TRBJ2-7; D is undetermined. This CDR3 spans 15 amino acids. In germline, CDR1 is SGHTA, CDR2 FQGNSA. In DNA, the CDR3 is TGTGCCGGCAGCTTAGCCCCGACCACCGGCTACGAGCAGTACTTC. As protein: CAGSLAPTTGYEQYF.

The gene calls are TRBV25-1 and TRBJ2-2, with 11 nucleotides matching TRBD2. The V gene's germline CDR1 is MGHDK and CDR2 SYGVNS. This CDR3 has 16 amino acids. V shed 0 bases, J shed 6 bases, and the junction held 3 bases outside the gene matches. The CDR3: CASSEYSGGAAGELFF. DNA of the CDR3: TGTGCCAGCAGTGAATATAGCGGGGGGGCGGCCGGGGAGCTGTTTTTT.

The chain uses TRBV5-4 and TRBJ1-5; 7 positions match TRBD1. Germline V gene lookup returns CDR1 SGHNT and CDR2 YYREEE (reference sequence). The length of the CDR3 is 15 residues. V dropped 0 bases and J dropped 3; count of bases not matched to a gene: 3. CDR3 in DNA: TGTGCCAGCAGCTTGGGAGGGGGCCTCAATCAGCCCCAGCATTTT. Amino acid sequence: CASSLGGGLNQPQHF.

The CDR3 DNA sequence: TGTGCCAGCAGCAGTACATTAAATGAGCAGTACTTC. It encodes CASSSTLNEQYF. The J gene is TRBJ2-7, the V gene TRBV7-2, with D uncertain. V lost 5 bases and J 7 bases, leaving 12 bases between the germline ends. The V gene's germline CDR1 is SGHTA and CDR2 FQGNSA. This CDR3 has 12 residues.

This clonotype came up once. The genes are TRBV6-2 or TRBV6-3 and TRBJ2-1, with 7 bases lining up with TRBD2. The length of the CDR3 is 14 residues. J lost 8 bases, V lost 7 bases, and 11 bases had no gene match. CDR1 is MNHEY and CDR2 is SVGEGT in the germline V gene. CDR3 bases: TGTGCCAGCACTGGACTAGGGGTTAACTATGAGCAGTTCTTC. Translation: CASTGLGVNYEQFF.

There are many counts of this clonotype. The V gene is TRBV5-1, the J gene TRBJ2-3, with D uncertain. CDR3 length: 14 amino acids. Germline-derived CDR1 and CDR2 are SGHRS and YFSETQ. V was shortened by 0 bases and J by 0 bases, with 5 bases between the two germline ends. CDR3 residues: CASSLDRSTDTQYF. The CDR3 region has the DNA TGCGCCAGCAGCTTGGACAGAAGCACAGATACGCAGTATTTT.

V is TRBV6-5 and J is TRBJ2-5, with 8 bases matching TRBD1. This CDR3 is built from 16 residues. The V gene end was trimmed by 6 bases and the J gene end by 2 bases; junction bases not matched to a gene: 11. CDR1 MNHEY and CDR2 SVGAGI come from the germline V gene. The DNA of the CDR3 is TGTGCCAGCAGCCCCCCCAGACAGGGGTCTCAAGAGACCCAGTACTTC. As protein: CASSPPRQGSQETQYF.

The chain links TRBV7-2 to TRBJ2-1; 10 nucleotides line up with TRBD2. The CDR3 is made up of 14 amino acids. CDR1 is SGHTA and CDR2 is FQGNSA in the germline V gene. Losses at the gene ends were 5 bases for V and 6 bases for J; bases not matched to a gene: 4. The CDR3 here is CASSVGLASNEQFF. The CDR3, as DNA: TGTGCCAGCAGCGTGGGACTAGCGAGCAATGAGCAGTTCTTC. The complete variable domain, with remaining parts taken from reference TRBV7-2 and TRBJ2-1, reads GAGVSQSPSNKVTEKGKDVELRCDPISGHTALYWYRQSLGQGLEFLIYFQGNSAPDKSGLPSDRFSAERTGGSVSTLTIQRTQQEDSAVYLCASSVGLASNEQFFGPGTRLTVL.

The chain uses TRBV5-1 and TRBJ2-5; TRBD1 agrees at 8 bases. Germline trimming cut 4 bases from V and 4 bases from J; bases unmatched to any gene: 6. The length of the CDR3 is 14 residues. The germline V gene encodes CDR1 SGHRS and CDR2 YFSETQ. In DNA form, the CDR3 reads TGCGCCAGCAGCCAGGGACAGGTGGGAGAGACCCAGTACTTC. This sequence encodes CASSQGQVGETQYF.

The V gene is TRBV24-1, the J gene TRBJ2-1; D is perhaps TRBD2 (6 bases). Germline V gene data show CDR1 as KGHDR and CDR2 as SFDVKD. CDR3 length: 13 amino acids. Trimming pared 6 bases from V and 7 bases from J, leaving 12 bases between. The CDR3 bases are TGTGCCACCAGTAGGCGGGGTGGGAATGAGCAGTTCTTC. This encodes CATSRRGGNEQFF.

The CDR3 loop is CAKSGAGVEQFF. The DNA for the CDR3 is TGTGCCAAAAGCGGAGCGGGAGTTGAGCAGTTCTTC. V and J are TRBV7-2 and TRBJ2-1, with 8 positions matching TRBD2. V trimming: 10 bases; J trimming: 9 bases; junction bases outside the gene matches: 8. The V gene's germline CDR1 is SGHTA and CDR2 FQGNSA. This CDR3 region has 12 residues.

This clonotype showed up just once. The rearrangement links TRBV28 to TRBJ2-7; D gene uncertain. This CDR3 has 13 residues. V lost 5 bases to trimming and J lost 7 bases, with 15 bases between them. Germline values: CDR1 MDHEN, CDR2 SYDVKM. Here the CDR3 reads CASSVLGKWEQYF. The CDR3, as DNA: TGTGCCAGCAGTGTATTGGGGAAGTGGGAGCAGTACTTC. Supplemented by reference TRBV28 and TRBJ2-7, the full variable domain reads DVKVTQSSRYLVKRTGEKVFLECVQDMDHENMFWYRQDPGLGLRLIYFSYDVKMKEKGDIPEGYSVSREKKERFSLILESASTNQTSMYLCASSVLGKWEQYFGPGTRLTVT.

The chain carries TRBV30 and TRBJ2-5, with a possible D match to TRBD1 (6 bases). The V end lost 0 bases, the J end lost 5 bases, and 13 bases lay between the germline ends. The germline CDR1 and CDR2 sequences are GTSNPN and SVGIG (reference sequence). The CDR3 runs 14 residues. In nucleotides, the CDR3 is TGTGCCTGGAGTGTTTCAGGGGCCTTGGAGACCCAGTACTTC. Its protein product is CAWSVSGALETQYF. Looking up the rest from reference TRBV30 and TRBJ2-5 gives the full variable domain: SQTIHQWPATLVQPVGSPLSLECTVEGTSNPNLYWYRQAAGRGLQLLFYSVGIGQISSEVPQNLSASRPQDRQFILSSKKLLLSDSGFYLCAWSVSGALETQYFGPGTRLLVL.

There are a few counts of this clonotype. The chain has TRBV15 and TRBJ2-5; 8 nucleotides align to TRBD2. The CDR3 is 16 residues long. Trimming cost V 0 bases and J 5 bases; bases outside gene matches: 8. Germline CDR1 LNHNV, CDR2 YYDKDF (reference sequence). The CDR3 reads CATSRDRISGSETQYF. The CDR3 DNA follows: TGTGCCACCAGCAGAGATCGGATAAGCGGGAGTGAGACCCAGTACTTC.

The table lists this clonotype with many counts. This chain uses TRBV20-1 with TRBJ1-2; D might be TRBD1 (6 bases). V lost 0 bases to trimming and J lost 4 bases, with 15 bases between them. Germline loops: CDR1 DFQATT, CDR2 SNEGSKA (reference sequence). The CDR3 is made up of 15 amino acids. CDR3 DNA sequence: TGCAGTGCTAGAGATAAGGGGGGCGTAACCTATGGCTACACCTTC. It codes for CSARDKGGVTYGYTF.